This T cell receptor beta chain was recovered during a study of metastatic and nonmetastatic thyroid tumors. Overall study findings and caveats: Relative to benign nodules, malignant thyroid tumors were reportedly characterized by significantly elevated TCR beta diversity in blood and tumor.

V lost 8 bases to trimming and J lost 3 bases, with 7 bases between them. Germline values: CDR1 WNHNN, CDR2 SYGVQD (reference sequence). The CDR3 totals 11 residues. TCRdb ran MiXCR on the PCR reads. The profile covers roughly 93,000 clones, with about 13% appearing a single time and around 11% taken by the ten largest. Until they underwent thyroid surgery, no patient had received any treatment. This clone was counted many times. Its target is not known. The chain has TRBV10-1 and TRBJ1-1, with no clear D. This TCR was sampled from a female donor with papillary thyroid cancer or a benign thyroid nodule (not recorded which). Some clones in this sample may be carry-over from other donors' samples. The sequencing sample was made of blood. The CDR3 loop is CASDWDTEAFF. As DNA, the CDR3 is TGCGCCAGCGATTGGGACACTGAAGCTTTCTTT.